This T cell receptor (beta chain) was captured in a study of Graves' ophthalmopathy and Graves' hyperthyroidism. This clonotype was detected many times. RNA transcripts yielded amplified TCR beta CDR3 regions. RT-PCR in the first round used HTBI primers; a second-round multiplex PCR followed. TCRdb re-called the multiplex PCR reads with MiXCR, one entry per CDR3 protein. The sample comprises a few hundred thousand distinct CDR3 sequences, 15% to 19% of which are singletons, and roughly 7% rests with the top ten. Trimming left V 8 bases short and J 2 bases short, with 12 bases between. The CDR3 covers 14 residues. Per the germline V gene, CDR1 is SGHTA and CDR2 is FQGTGA.

The chain links TRBV7-3 to TRBJ2-2; no definite D call. The sample consisted of peripheral blood. This sequence was found in a woman aged 18-29 years with stable Graves' hyperthyroidism. As DNA, the CDR3 is TGTGCCAGCGCGGCGGAGTACAACACCGGGGAGCTGTTTTTT. Translation: CASAAEYNTGELFF. The whole variable domain, filled in from reference TRBV7-3 and TRBJ2-2, reads GAGVSQTPSNKVTEKGKYVELRCDPISGHTALYWYRQSLGQGPEFLIYFQGTGAADDSGLPNDRFFAVRPEGSVSTLKIQRTERGDSAVYLCASAAEYNTGELFFGEGSRLTVL.